These 30 T cell receptor beta chains share one sample of origin, sequenced in a study of cytomegalovirus exposure and HLA in healthy donors (TCRdb year 2017). The receptor library was made with the immunoSEQ multiplex PCR assay. The multiplex PCR relied on a mix of 60 forward primers for TCR Vbeta segments and 13 reverse primers for TCR Jbeta segments. TCRdb obtained this table from immuneACCESS and retained in-frame rearrangements with V and J assigned. These tables miss some clones; where compared with another copy, unresolved V genes account for less than half of the shortfall, and the remainder is unexplained. The sample includes nearly 65,000 clones, with 73% observed a single time. The ten most abundant clones make up approximately 5.4% of the sample. The sample consisted of PBMCs. These receptor sequences come from a man aged 45-65 years in good health and CMV-seronegative.

The chain is built from TRBV4-2 and TRBJ2-3; TRBD2 agrees at 8 bases. The J segment lost 2 bases and the V segment lost 4 bases, leaving 8 bases of the junction unmatched. Germline CDR1 LGHNA, CDR2 YNFKEQ. This CDR3 contains 16 residues. Here the CDR3 reads CASSLGGRGDTDTQYF. In DNA form, the CDR3 reads TGTGCCAGCAGCCTCGGGGGGCGGGGGGACACAGATACGCAGTATTTT.

J is TRBJ1-1 and V is TRBV11-3, with 12 bases matching TRBD1. The junction had 3 bases not matched to a gene; V was cut back by 7 bases and J by 6 bases. Germline V gene data show CDR1 as SGHNT and CDR2 as YENEEA. CDR3 length equals 13 residues. The chain's CDR3 is CASKGQGAAEAFF. The CDR3 bases are TGTGCCAGCAAGGGACAGGGGGCCGCTGAAGCTTTCTTT.

The J gene is TRBJ1-1, the V gene TRBV6-5, with D unclear. The CDR3 runs to 13 residues. CDR1 and CDR2 (germline): MNHEY, SVGAGI. Deletions cut 6 bases from V and 5 bases from J, with 13 bases between. CDR3 residues: CASRGSGGTEAFF. The CDR3 bases are TGTGCCAGCAGAGGGAGTGGAGGGACTGAAGCTTTCTTT.

This sequence joins TRBV5-6 and TRBJ2-6; the D is unclear. The length of the CDR3 is 13 residues. Looked up from germline, CDR1 is SGHDT and CDR2 is YYEEEE. V lost 4 bases and J 5 bases, leaving 7 bases between the germline ends. The chain's CDR3 is CASSPQWANVLTF. In nucleotides, the CDR3 is TGTGCCAGCAGCCCCCAGTGGGCCAACGTCCTGACTTTC.

The chain joins TRBV29-1 to TRBJ2-5; TRBD1 agrees at 7 bases. The trim removed 6 bases at V and 2 bases at J, leaving 6 bases unmatched. Germline V lookup: CDR1 SQVTM, CDR2 ANQGSEA. This CDR3 has 13 residues. The CDR3 bases are TGCAGCGTCCCGGGACAGAGACAAGAGACCCAGTACTTC. Its protein is CSVPGQRQETQYF.

The chain recombines TRBV6-1 with TRBJ2-7, with 9 bases fitting TRBD1. CDR1 and CDR2 from the germline V gene are MNHNS and SASEGT. V lost 10 bases and J lost 7; bases outside the gene matches: 5. The CDR3 runs to 11 residues. The CDR3 here is CATTGGWEQYF. The DNA for the CDR3 is TGTGCCACCACAGGGGGCTGGGAGCAGTACTTC.

J is TRBJ1-3 and V is TRBV6-6; D perhaps matches TRBD1 (5 bases). CDR1 and CDR2 (germline): MNHNY, SVGAGI (reference sequence). The CDR3 sequence is 15 residues long. Trimming left V 4 bases short and J 2 bases short, with 12 bases between. CDR3 amino acids: CASSSYGGTGNTIYF. Written as DNA, the CDR3 is TGTGCCAGCAGTTCCTACGGGGGGACTGGAAACACCATATATTTT.

The rearrangement joins TRBV6-4 to TRBJ2-3, with 9 positions matching TRBD2. Unmatched junction bases numbered 3, after V lost 3 bases and J lost 2 bases. This CDR3 is 15 amino acids long. CDR1 is MRHNA, CDR2 SNTAGT, per germline. The CDR3 DNA is TGTGCCAGCAGTGAGGGACTAGCCTCCACAGATACGCAGTATTTT. Protein product: CASSEGLASTDTQYF.

The rearrangement uses TRBV7-3 and TRBJ1-2; maybe TRBD1 (6 bases). The CDR3 is made up of 15 amino acids. Trimming took 5 bases from V and 8 from J, leaving 21 bases between them. Germline CDR1 and CDR2: SGHTA and FQGTGA. The CDR3 sequence: CASSPRAGASGGYTF. CDR3 nucleotides: TGTGCCAGCAGCCCCCGAGCAGGGGCTTCAGGCGGCTACACCTTC.

The chain combines TRBV19 with TRBJ2-7; no definite D call. The ends were cut back, 2 bases at V and 3 bases at J, with 11 bases in the middle. CDR1 is LNHDA and CDR2 is SQIVND in the germline V gene (reference sequence). The CDR3 length is 14 residues. CDR3 loop: CASSIQWSDYEQYF. Here the CDR3 DNA reads TGTGCCAGTAGTATACAATGGTCAGACTACGAGCAGTACTTC. The variable domain in full, completed from reference TRBV19 and TRBJ2-7, reads DGGITQSPKYLFRKEGQNVTLSCEQNLNHDAMYWYRQDPGQGLRLIYYSQIVNDFQKGDIAEGYSVSREKKESFPLTVTSAQKNPTAFYLCASSIQWSDYEQYFGPGTRLTVT.

The chain joins TRBV9 to TRBJ2-7; 8 bases map to TRBD1. The V segment lost 4 bases and the J segment 5 bases; nucleotides outside the gene matches: 5. The CDR3 runs 13 residues. Germline-derived CDR1 and CDR2 are SGDLS and YYNGEE. The CDR3 region has the DNA TGTGCCAGCAGCCCGGACAGGGTACACGAGCAGTACTTC. Translating gives CASSPDRVHEQYF.

V gene TRBV7-3 combines with J gene TRBJ1-1, with D possibly being TRBD1 (5 bases). CDR1 SGHTA and CDR2 FQGTGA come from the germline V gene. This CDR3 has 13 residues. Trimming shortened V by 1 base and J by 6 bases, and 9 bases separated the two germline ends. The CDR3 nucleotides are TGTGCCAGCAGCTTAAGGGGGGTGGCTGAAGCTTTCTTT. Translation: CASSLRGVAEAFF.

This chain uses TRBV7-9 with TRBJ1-4, with 9 nucleotides matching TRBD1. CDR3 length: 14 residues. The junction had 3 bases not matched to a gene; V was cut back by 3 bases and J by 7 bases. Germline CDR1 SEHNR, CDR2 FQNEAQ (reference sequence). The CDR3 DNA follows: TGTGCCAGCAGCTTCACAGGGGGCGGTGAAAAACTGTTTTTT. Its translation is CASSFTGGGEKLFF.

This clone was found a few times. Here the CDR3 reads CASSEGTGSPGANVLTF. CDR3 in DNA: TGCGCCAGCAGTGAGGGGACAGGGAGCCCTGGGGCCAACGTCCTGACTTTC. The rearrangement uses TRBV10-2 and TRBJ2-6; 9 bases are a match to TRBD1. Trimming took 2 bases from V and 2 from J; bases not matched to a gene: 4. Germline V gives CDR1 WSHSY, CDR2 SAAADI. There are 17 residues in the CDR3.

The rearrangement uses TRBV5-8 and TRBJ2-7, with 7 bases fitting TRBD1. The CDR3 is 14 amino acids. Looked up from germline, CDR1 is SGHTS and CDR2 is YDEGEE. V lost 5 bases and J lost 3; bases outside the gene matches: 8. CDR3 sequence: CASRTRRGFYEQYF. DNA of the CDR3: TGTGCCAGCAGAACCCGCAGGGGGTTCTACGAGCAGTACTTC.

This chain joins TRBV4-1 and TRBJ2-7, with TRBD1 identical over 12 bases. The trim removed 4 bases at V and 2 bases at J, leaving 6 bases unmatched. The germline gives CDR1 MGHRA, CDR2 YSYEKL. The CDR3 covers 16 residues. CDR3 amino acids: CASSPIGTGGTYEQYF. CDR3 nucleotides: TGCGCCAGCAGCCCGATAGGGACAGGGGGCACCTACGAGCAGTACTTC.

This clone was found a few times. This chain links TRBV7-2 with TRBJ1-5, with no clear D. The V end lost 5 bases, the J end lost 10 bases, and 21 bases lay between the germline ends. CDR1 SGHTA and CDR2 FQGNSA come from the germline V gene. The CDR3 consists of 15 residues. Here the CDR3 DNA reads TGTGCCAGCAGCCTTATACCTCGGGTCGATTCCCCCCAGCATTTT. This gives the protein CASSLIPRVDSPQHF.

The V gene is TRBV5-1, the J gene TRBJ2-3, with 9 nucleotides matching TRBD2. This CDR3 spans 18 amino acids. With V trimmed by 4 bases and J by 0 bases, 12 bases remained unmatched. Germline CDR1 SGHRS, CDR2 YFSETQ. Here the CDR3 reads CASSPGGAGGYSTDTQYF. In DNA, the CDR3 is TGCGCCAGCAGCCCGGGAGGAGCGGGGGGATATAGCACAGATACGCAGTATTTT.

Turning to this clone: The junction differs from germline at one of its ends, possibly a read error. This chain uses TRBV7-9 with TRBJ2-7, with D maybe TRBD2 (5 bases). This CDR3 comprises 12 residues. Per the germline V gene, CDR1 is SEHNR and CDR2 is FQNEAQ (reference sequence). CDR3 residues: CSSSLESRGQYF. DNA for the CDR3: TGTTCCAGCAGCTTAGAATCCCGGGGGCAGTACTTC.

The V gene is TRBV30, the J gene TRBJ2-2; D may be TRBD1 (6 bases). Trimming took off 0 bases at V and 7 bases at J, with 9 bases between the two ends. The CDR3 has 13 amino acids. In germline, CDR1 is GTSNPN, CDR2 SVGIG (reference sequence). The chain's CDR3 is CAWSVSGVGELFF. The CDR3 coding sequence is TGTGCCTGGAGTGTTTCAGGGGTCGGGGAGCTGTTTTTT.

The V and J genes are TRBV7-6 and TRBJ2-3; 12 bases line up with TRBD1. Germline V gene sequence: CDR1 SGHVS, CDR2 FNYEAQ. J was trimmed by 7 bases and V by 5 bases; bases with no gene match: 10. The CDR3 runs 16 residues. The CDR3 DNA follows: TGTGCCAGCAGCCAAACTAGGGGACAGGGGGCAAATACGCAGTATTTT. Protein product: CASSQTRGQGANTQYF.

This clone came up once. The V gene is TRBV5-1, the J gene TRBJ2-1; D is uncertain. CDR1 and CDR2 (germline): SGHRS, YFSETQ. The length of the CDR3 is 14 residues. Trimming removed 0 bases at V and 7 bases at J, with 11 bases between. CDR3 in DNA: TGCGCCAGCAGCTTGGGTTTAGAGAAGAATGAGCAGTTCTTC. It translates to CASSLGLEKNEQFF.

CDR3 DNA: TGTGCCAGCAGTGAAGCGAGCTACGAGCAGTACTTC. This translates into CASSEASYEQYF. The chain recombines TRBV2 with TRBJ2-5; no definite D call. The closer fit of TRBJ2-7 to the DNA end suggests the J call may be wrong. CDR3 length: 12 residues. CDR1 and CDR2 (germline): SNHLY, FYNNEI.

This sequence joins TRBV7-9 and TRBJ1-3; possibly TRBD1 for D (5 bases). Germline loops: CDR1 SEHNR, CDR2 FQNEAQ (reference sequence). The CDR3 sequence is 16 residues long. Trimming took 5 bases from V and 8 from J, leaving 22 bases between them. The DNA for the CDR3 is TGTGCCAGCAGCCCCAGGGAGGGCCACCGGGGAGACACCATATATTTT. Amino acids: CASSPREGHRGDTIYF.

This CDR3 is CASSFRSNQPQHF. The CDR3 coding sequence is TGTGCCAGCAGCTTTCGTAGCAATCAGCCCCAGCATTTT. V gene TRBV7-9 combines with J gene TRBJ1-5, with D unclear. CDR3 length equals 13 residues. CDR1 is SEHNR, CDR2 FQNEAQ, per germline (reference sequence). The V end was cut by 3 bases, the J end by 0 bases, with 3 bases between.

This clone is a singleton in its sample. The J gene is TRBJ2-5, the V gene TRBV10-2; 11 nucleotides line up with TRBD2. CDR3 length: 16 amino acids. The V and J ends lost 3 bases and 2 bases, in that order; junction bases with no gene match: 5. Germline assignment: CDR1 WSHSY and CDR2 SAAADI. In nucleotides, the CDR3 is TGCGCCAGCAGTGAAGGAATAGCGGGGGGGCAAGAGACCCAGTACTTC. Translating it yields CASSEGIAGGQETQYF.

The chain recombines TRBV6-5 with TRBJ2-2; 11 bases agree with TRBD2. V shed 6 bases, J shed 6 bases, and the junction held 6 bases outside the gene matches. This CDR3 contains 15 residues. From germline, CDR1 is MNHEY and CDR2 SVGAGI. CDR3 residues: CASRSVAGGPGELFF. The CDR3 nucleotides read TGTGCCAGCAGATCCGTAGCGGGGGGGCCCGGGGAGCTGTTTTTT.

This chain joins TRBV19 and TRBJ1-2; D ambiguous. Germline V gene lookup returns CDR1 LNHDA and CDR2 SQIVND (reference sequence). V shed 6 bases and J shed 4 bases, with 6 bases lying between them. The CDR3 is 11 residues long. For the CDR3, the DNA is TGTGCCAGTAGGGGGAGCTATGGCTACACCTTC. Protein sequence: CASRGSYGYTF.

CDR3 amino acids: CASSLSLSTDTQYF. CDR3 nucleotide sequence: TGTGCCAGCAGCTTAAGCCTCAGCACAGATACGCAGTATTTT. The chain links TRBV7-9 to TRBJ2-3; no clear D. Trimming took 2 bases from V and 0 from J, leaving 6 bases between them. CDR1 is SEHNR and CDR2 is FQNEAQ in the germline V gene (reference sequence). The CDR3 length is 14 residues.

The chain is built from TRBV2 and TRBJ2-5; 11 bases agree with TRBD2. CDR3 length equals 15 residues. V shed 4 bases and J 1 base; nucleotides not matched to a gene: 2. Germline loops: CDR1 SNHLY, CDR2 FYNNEI. The CDR3: CASSGTSGPQETQYF. The CDR3 bases are TGTGCCAGCAGTGGGACTAGCGGGCCCCAAGAGACCCAGTACTTC.